This T cell receptor beta chain was sequenced in a study of molecular identifiers for immune sequencing clone quantification. Ten or more counts support this clonotype. Using its own MiXCR run on the PCR reads, TCRdb lists one record per CDR3 protein. The sample carries roughly 320,000 distinct CDR3 sequences, over 20% recorded once. The CDR3 sequence is 14 residues long. V trimming: 3 bases; J trimming: 7 bases; junction bases outside the gene matches: 10. CDR1 and CDR2 from the germline V gene are DFQATT and SNEGSKA (reference sequence). The TCR comes from a human donor in good health. Some libraries in this study had Jurkat cell RNA spiked in. The gene calls are TRBV20-1 and TRBJ2-7, with 9 bases that match TRBD2. The sequenced sample consisted of naive CD8+ T cells from blood, with Jurkat cell RNA spiked in. Described subset: FACS-sorted CD8+CD4-CCR7+CD45RA+ naive T cells. CDR3 sequence (DNA): TGCAGTGCTAGCGGGCGGGAGGGCCGGGTTGAGCAGTACTTC. Translating it yields CSASGREGRVEQYF.